These 24 T cell receptor beta chains were all obtained from the same sample, sequenced in a study of blood T cell repertoires in COVID-19. Assay: immunoSEQ multiplex PCR; the TCRdb copy retains only in-frame clones and omits some. The sample has approximately 65,000 clones; 85% to 95% are singletons. The sequencing sample was made of peripheral blood. The receptors were sampled from a man between 65 and 80 years old with active COVID-19.

The chain recombines TRBV20-1 with TRBJ2-3; a weak D match, TRBD2 (5 bases). Trimming removed 3 bases from V and 2 bases from J, with 15 bases in between. From germline, CDR1 is DFQATT and CDR2 SNEGSKA (reference sequence). This CDR3 comprises 15 residues. For the CDR3, the DNA is TGCAGTGCTAGTCGTCCAGCGGCCATCACAGATACGCAGTATTTT. Its protein product is CSASRPAAITDTQYF.

This chain links TRBV6-1 with TRBJ2-2; tentatively, D is TRBD1 (6 bases). There are 15 residues in the CDR3. Between the trimmed V and J ends, which lost 1 base and 6 bases, there was a span of 12 bases. Germline V gene data show CDR1 as MNHNS and CDR2 as SASEGT. The DNA of the CDR3 is TGTGCCAGCAGTGAAGTTTGGGGGCCCCCCGGGGAGCTGTTTTTT. It codes for CASSEVWGPPGELFF.

The gene calls are TRBV7-3 and TRBJ2-3, with 9 bases matching TRBD2. Germline CDR1 reads SGHTA; CDR2 reads FQGTGA. The length of the CDR3 is 16 residues. V was clipped by 5 bases and J by 1 base; unmatched bases: 7. CDR3 in amino acids: CASSPMGGGGTDTQYF. DNA for the CDR3: TGTGCCAGCAGCCCGATGGGCGGGGGGGGCACAGATACGCAGTATTTT.

The V and J genes are TRBV19 and TRBJ1-5; 12 nucleotides align to TRBD1. The ends lost 1 base at V and 7 bases at J; junction bases unmatched: 5. The CDR3 runs to 16 residues. Germline lookup yields CDR1 LNHDA and CDR2 SQIVND (reference sequence). The CDR3 protein is CASSIVGTGGGQPQHF. The CDR3 region has the DNA TGTGCCAGTAGTATAGTCGGGACAGGGGGCGGACAGCCCCAGCATTTT.

CDR3 amino acids: CASSVAGDTDTQYF. The CDR3 bases are TGCGCCAGCAGTGTGGCGGGGGACACAGATACGCAGTATTTT. The chain employs TRBV10-2 and TRBJ2-3; 7 nucleotides line up with TRBD2. Germline loops: CDR1 WSHSY, CDR2 SAAADI. This CDR3 region has 14 residues. J lost 2 bases, V lost 4 bases, and 3 bases had no gene match.

This clone appeared a single time. The genes are TRBV5-4 and TRBJ1-2, with 7 nucleotides matching TRBD1. After removal of 6 bases from V and 5 bases from J, the junction contained 19 bases not matched to a gene. The CDR3 has 17 residues. Germline values: CDR1 SGHNT, CDR2 YYREEE (reference sequence). The CDR3 loop is CASNTGGPGTEYYGYTF. Here the CDR3 DNA reads TGTGCCAGCAACACCGGTGGCCCCGGGACAGAATATTATGGCTACACCTTC.

The chain recombines TRBV10-3 with TRBJ2-3, with TRBD1 matching 8 bases. V was pared by 6 bases and J by 3 bases, with 8 bases of the junction left unmatched. Germline V CDR1 and CDR2: ENHRY, SYGVKD. The CDR3 consists of 15 residues. CDR3: CAIRRGQGSTDTQYF. CDR3 DNA: TGTGCCATCAGGCGCGGACAGGGAAGTACAGATACGCAGTATTTT.

The chain recombines TRBV6-1 with TRBJ1-1, with 9 bases that match TRBD1. This CDR3 has 15 residues. The junction had 9 bases not matched to a gene; V was cut back by 3 bases and J by 7 bases. CDR1 is MNHNS and CDR2 is SASEGT in the germline V gene. The CDR3 region has the DNA TGTGCCAGCAGTGATGGGACAGGGCAAACAGGTGAAGCTTTCTTT. The encoded protein is CASSDGTGQTGEAFF.

V gene TRBV10-3 combines with J gene TRBJ2-1; TRBD2 matches 11 bases. Germline V lookup: CDR1 ENHRY, CDR2 SYGVKD. The J segment lost 5 bases and the V segment lost 2 bases, leaving 8 bases of the junction unmatched. This CDR3 is built from 17 residues. The DNA for the CDR3 is TGTGCCATCAGTGAGAACCCACCGGGACTAGCGGACAATGAGCAGTTCTTC. This codes for CAISENPPGLADNEQFF.

The chain joins TRBV3-1 (or the pseudogene TRBV3-2) to TRBJ2-1; D call uncertain. Trimming pared 2 bases from V and 9 bases from J, leaving 11 bases between. Germline CDR1 is LGHDT and CDR2 is YNNKEL (reference sequence). The CDR3 length is 13 residues. The CDR3 region has the DNA TGTGCCAGCAGCCAATTTAGATCCCTTGAGCAGTTCTTC. It translates to CASSQFRSLEQFF.

The rearrangement uses TRBV5-1 and TRBJ2-3, with D possibly matching TRBD2 (5 bases). This CDR3 contains 15 residues. Trimming stripped 3 bases from V and 5 bases from J, with 16 bases between. CDR1 and CDR2 from the germline V gene are SGHRS and YFSETQ. CDR3 sequence: CASSSDGMAGDTQYF. The CDR3 DNA reads as TGCGCCAGCAGCTCGGACGGGATGGCGGGAGATACGCAGTATTTT. Filled out from reference TRBV5-1 and TRBJ2-3, the complete variable domain reads KAGVTQTPRYLIKTRGQQVTLSCSPISGHRSVSWYQQTPGQGLQFLFEYFSETQRNKGNFPGRFSGRQFSNSRSEMNVSTLELGDSALYLCASSSDGMAGDTQYFGPGTRLTVL.

The chain uses TRBV10-2 and TRBJ2-3; TRBD2 agrees at 15 bases. The CDR3 sequence is 16 residues long. Germline V gene sequence: CDR1 WSHSY, CDR2 SAAADI. Unmatched junction bases numbered 4, after V lost 7 bases and J lost 2 bases. CDR3 sequence reads: CASNGLAGGSTDTQYF. Written as DNA, the CDR3 is TGCGCCAGCAACGGACTAGCGGGGGGGTCCACAGATACGCAGTATTTT.

This clone has just one count. This chain joins TRBV28 and TRBJ1-1; D remains ambiguous. Trimming removed 2 bases from V and 0 bases from J, with 4 bases in between. The germline V gene has CDR1 MDHEN and CDR2 SYDVKM. This CDR3 spans 13 amino acids. CDR3 region: CASSLQMNTEAFF. The CDR3 region has the DNA TGTGCCAGCAGTTTACAGATGAACACTGAAGCTTTCTTT.

The CDR3 sequence: CAWKPPECQDTEAFF. The CDR3 DNA reads TGTGCCTGGAAACCCCCCGAGTGCCAGGACACTGAAGCTTTCTTT. The chain recombines TRBV30 with TRBJ1-1, with no clear D. V was pared by 4 bases and J by 3 bases, with 18 bases between. The CDR3 extends over 15 amino acids. Germline values: CDR1 GTSNPN, CDR2 SVGIG (reference sequence). Full variable domain (remainder filled in from reference TRBV30 and TRBJ1-1): SQTIHQWPATLVQPVGSPLSLECTVEGTSNPNLYWYRQAAGRGLQLLFYSVGIGQISSEVPQNLSASRPQDRQFILSSKKLLLSDSGFYLCAWKPPECQDTEAFFGQGTRLTVV.

This clone was seen once. V and J are TRBV14 and TRBJ1-6; D gene uncertain. Germline values: CDR1 SGHDN, CDR2 FVKESK. Trimming took 2 bases from V and 9 from J, leaving 8 bases between them. This CDR3 comprises 13 residues. As DNA, the CDR3 is TGTGCCAGCAGCCAACGAGGGTTTTCACCCCTCCACTTT. It codes for CASSQRGFSPLHF.

This clone was seen a single time. J is TRBJ2-2 and V is TRBV4-3, with D tentatively TRBD1 (5 bases). CDR3 length equals 14 residues. Trimming shortened V by 3 bases and J by 5 bases, and 10 bases separated the two germline ends. Germline CDR1 LGHNA, CDR2 YSLEER. DNA of the CDR3: TGCGCCAGCAGCCAGGTCGACAGAACCGGGGAGCTGTTTTTT. It encodes CASSQVDRTGELFF.

The chain couples TRBV18 to TRBJ1-2; 11 positions match TRBD1. The CDR3 sequence is 16 residues long. CDR1 and CDR2 (germline): KGHSH, LQKENI. J gave up 2 bases and V 3 bases, and 5 bases lay outside the gene matches. CDR3 loop: CASSPRTGGENYGYTF. Here the CDR3 DNA reads TGTGCCAGCTCACCTCGGACAGGGGGCGAGAACTATGGCTACACCTTC.

The gene calls are TRBV10-3 and TRBJ1-6; 7 bases align to TRBD1. Per germline, CDR1 ENHRY and CDR2 SYGVKD. J was trimmed by 10 bases and V by 10 bases; bases with no gene match: 10. CDR3 length: 13 amino acids. Here the CDR3 reads CANSDRVLSPLHF. CDR3 DNA: TGTGCCAACTCTGACAGGGTTTTGTCACCCCTCCACTTT.

This chain connects TRBV4-1 to TRBJ2-3, with TRBD2 matching 10 bases. Germline V CDR1 and CDR2: MGHRA, YSYEKL. With 0 bases clipped from V and 2 bases from J, the junction kept 5 bases outside the gene matches. The CDR3 extends over 17 amino acids. CDR3 loop: CASSQEFGTSDTDTQYF. CDR3 sequence (DNA): TGCGCCAGCAGCCAAGAGTTCGGGACTAGCGACACAGATACGCAGTATTTT.

The chain joins TRBV4-2 to TRBJ1-5; TRBD1 might be the D (5 bases). Trimming took off 0 bases at V and 7 bases at J, with 16 bases between the two ends. The CDR3 totals 16 residues. Looked up from germline, CDR1 is LGHNA and CDR2 is YNFKEQ. The DNA for the CDR3 is TGTGCCAGCAGCCAAGAATCACCCAGGGCCAGGCAGCCCCAGCATTTT. Translated, it gives CASSQESPRARQPQHF.

J is TRBJ2-7 and V is TRBV3-1 (or the pseudogene TRBV3-2); D is possibly TRBD1 (5 bases). CDR3 size: 15 residues. V was cut by 0 bases and J by 3 bases, with 12 bases left in between. Germline CDR1 reads LGHDT; CDR2 reads YNNKEL (reference sequence). The DNA for the CDR3 is TGTGCCAGCAGCCAAGAGGTCCAGGGCGGCTACGAGCAGTACTTC. It yields the protein CASSQEVQGGYEQYF.

Notes on this clone: An end of the junction does not agree with germline; a read error may underlie this. J is TRBJ1-1 and V is TRBV6-5, with TRBD1 matching over 9 bases. This CDR3 spans 14 amino acids. The germline V gene has CDR1 MNHEY and CDR2 SVGAGI. The chain's CDR3 is CASSTLPGDREYSF. The CDR3 nucleotides read TGTGCCAGCAGTACCCTCCCCGGGGACAGGGAGTATAGTTTT.

V usage is TRBV6-1 and J usage is TRBJ1-2; TRBD1 is a possible D gene (6 bases). Germline loops: CDR1 MNHNS, CDR2 SASEGT. The CDR3 has 15 amino acids. The V end lost 1 base, the J end lost 4 bases, and 13 bases lay between the germline ends. CDR3 loop: CASSEGPGALYGYTF. Here the CDR3 DNA reads TGTGCCAGCAGTGAAGGTCCAGGGGCCCTCTATGGCTACACCTTC.

The chain couples TRBV5-1 to TRBJ1-4; 10 nucleotides agree with TRBD1. Germline assignment: CDR1 SGHRS and CDR2 YFSETQ. After removal of 7 bases from V and 8 bases from J, the junction contained 8 bases not matched to a gene. The CDR3 runs 14 residues. CDR3: CASGLGTGVEKLFF. The CDR3 nucleotides are TGCGCCAGCGGACTGGGGACAGGGGTCGAAAAACTGTTTTTT. The variable domain in full, with the rest retrieved from reference TRBV5-1 and TRBJ1-4, is KAGVTQTPRYLIKTRGQQVTLSCSPISGHRSVSWYQQTPGQGLQFLFEYFSETQRNKGNFPGRFSGRQFSNSRSEMNVSTLELGDSALYLCASGLGTGVEKLFFGSGTQLSVL.